The sequence of this T cell receptor (beta chain) was determined in a study of T cell responses to AZD1222 COVID-19 vaccine. The method was immunoSEQ multiplex PCR; TCRdb's version includes in-frame clones alone and lacks a portion of them. This table holds around 140,000 clones, just over 90% found once. V gave up 3 bases and J gave up 4 bases, with 13 bases separating them. This CDR3 has 15 amino acids. Germline V gene sequence: CDR1 SGHTA, CDR2 FQGNSA. The origin of this receptor is an adult in good health. The J gene is TRBJ1-3, the V gene TRBV7-2, with a weak D call TRBD1 (5 bases). The sample in question was peripheral blood, obtained on day 0 of AZD1222 vaccination. CDR3 coding DNA: TGTGCCAGCAGCTTGGTGGGGGGATCCGGAAACACCATATATTTT. This gives the protein CASSLVGGSGNTIYF.